The present TCR beta chain was sequenced within a study of T cells expressing NK-cell markers. Points from the study as a whole: These clonotypes also led the CD3+CD56-NKG2C+ fraction in a few donors.

Concerning this clonotype itself: The target antigen is unknown.

Looked up from germline, CDR1 is SGHVS and CDR2 is FQNEAQ. CDR3 length: 15 amino acids. TCRdb reprocessed the 5' RACE reads and keeps a single row for each CDR3 protein, giving no DNA. The specimen's table records fewer than 550,000 distinct CDR3 sequences. The sequenced material came from blood T cells: a sorted CD56 or NKG2C T cell subset, CD4+ or CD8+ T cells, or bulk PBMC T cells (not recorded which). The receptor was isolated from a woman in her 50s in good health. The chain uses TRBV7-8 and TRBJ1-5. CDR3 protein: CASSRQGPSNQPQHF. The full variable domain, rest sourced from reference TRBV7-8 and TRBJ1-5, is GAGVSQSPRYKVAKRGQDVALRCDPISGHVSLFWYQQALGQGPEFLTYFQNEAQLDKSGLPSDRFFAERPEGSVSTLKIQRTQQEDSAVYLCASSRQGPSNQPQHFGDGTRLSIL.